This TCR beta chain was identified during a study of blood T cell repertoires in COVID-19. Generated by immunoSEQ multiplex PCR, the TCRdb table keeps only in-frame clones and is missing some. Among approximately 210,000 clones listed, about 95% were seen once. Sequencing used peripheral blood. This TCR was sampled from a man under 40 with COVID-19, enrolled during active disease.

The CDR3 reads CASGLTGGAGELFF. The CDR3 nucleotides read TGTGCTAGTGGTTTGACAGGGGGGGCCGGGGAGCTGTTTTTT. The V gene is TRBV12-5, the J gene TRBJ2-2; D is perhaps TRBD1 (8 bases). CDR3 length: 14 amino acids. Germline V gene sequence: CDR1 LGHNT, CDR2 FRNRAP. V was shortened by 2 bases and J by 6 bases, with 10 bases between the two germline ends.